This TCR beta chain appears in the sequencing data of a study of cytotoxic CD8 clonotypes in ibrutinib-treated CLL (TCRdb year 2021). General notes on the study: The cohort included around 15 treatment-naive and about a dozen relapsed/refractory patients; some 18 were IGHV unmutated. On average, each sample had 255,043 productive templates and approximately 85,000 productive rearrangements. All remission and progressive disease samples were collected while patients were still receiving ibrutinib. Longitudinal samples were obtainable from about 30% of the roughly 90 participants in the trial. Samples at response were collected after a median of 12 months of treatment, with a range of about 6 to 36 months. Partial responses were observed in about 24 patients and complete responses in 2; after a median follow-up of about 69 months, remission was maintained in 15 or so patients and progression was observed in approximately twelve. Cryopreserved peripheral blood mononuclear cells were collected before treatment, at response, and at either disease progression or sustained remission. Broader findings and caveats from the paper: Public clonotypes were rare and either shrank or stayed stable during treatment, and the rise in clonality at ibrutinib response reflected expansion of private clonotypes. Clonality rose at ibrutinib response, remained stable during sustained remission, and dropped back toward baseline at progression. Sampling times were not matched between patients in sustained remission and patients whose disease was progressing, and lymph node repertoires were not examined. Baseline clonality was found to be higher than that of age-matched healthy donors and was strongly correlated with circulating CD8+ T-cell counts.

This clone was seen a handful of times. Its target antigen remains unknown. One base away there is no much larger clone; base qualities are not given. What the time point label conveys for this sample: eleven to twelve months on ibrutinib. For TCR beta library preparation, roughly 2.1 micrograms of genomic DNA was extracted from cryopreserved PBMCs. Longitudinal blood samples from CLL patients on ibrutinib monotherapy underwent high-throughput TCR beta sequencing. The patients were enrolled in a single-center, open-label phase 2 trial of ibrutinib monotherapy. Measured from the cysteine to the phenylalanine, the CDR3 is 14 residues long. Just the 42-base CDR3 DNA is kept, in frame starting at base 1. The germline V gene specifies KGHSH as CDR1 and LQKENI as CDR2. Cut back by 3 bases and 5 bases, the V and J ends lie 10 bases apart. Each clonotype received, on average, approximately 9.9x coverage in deep resolution sequencing performed on a MiSeq, where the target depth lay between 1 in 1 million and 1 in 200,000 T cells. The immunoSEQ hsTCRB Kit was used to generate the TCR beta libraries. The paper's processing steps were these. ImmunoSEQ Data Assistant and ImmunoSEQ Analyzer were used for data analysis, and V, D and J genes were assigned according to IMGT definitions. Clonality, with values ranging from 0 to 1, was calculated as one minus the normalized Shannon entropy of productive rearrangement frequencies. Only overrepresented clonotypes making up at least 0.05% of the repertoire of each patient were included in the public clonotype analysis. Fewer than 15 age-matched healthy donor repertoires from immuneACCESS served as clonality controls. In TCRdb, the immuneACCESS table is reduced to in-frame sequences with V and J assigned. These tables do not hold every clone; where another copy was compared, an unresolved V gene accounts for under half, and the others remain unexplained. That table furnishes V, J and clone size, whereas the DNA furnished D and trimming. For this sample there are some 43,000 clones; under 75% appear just once. Of the sample, roughly 13% is held by the ten largest clones.

The source was PBMCs, collected after 12 months of ibrutinib treatment. The chain was built from TRBV18 and TRBJ2-2; the D region possibly corresponds to TRBD1 (5 bases align). The sequence was collected from a human donor with chronic lymphocytic leukemia. The CDR3 region has the sequence CASSPSGATGELFF. The sequenced DNA is TGTGCCAGCTCACCCTCTGGGGCTACCGGGGAGCTGTTTTTT.